The clone carrying this T cell receptor beta chain was seen only once. Cohorts were determined from participant-reported clinical history. Exposed participants came across a COVID-19 case within 2 weeks before study entry. This specimen belongs to a study of blood T cell repertoires in COVID-19. Whole-study context: Specimens from acute and convalescent COVID-19 originated in the United States, Italy and Spain.

As processed by the authors: Estimates of nucleated cell counts were drawn from the amplification of reference gene primers. Profiling relied on immunoSEQ multiplex PCR, and the TCRdb table lists in-frame clones only, not all of them. V, J and clone size reflect that table, while D and trimming were determined from the DNA. The table lists approximately 250,000 clones, more than 85% of them singletons, with approximately 2.7% in the top ten. CDR3 length: 14 residues. V shed 3 bases, J shed 4 bases, and the junction held 0 bases outside the gene matches. CDR1 LNHDA and CDR2 SQIVND come from the germline V gene (reference sequence).

This chain connects TRBV19 to TRBJ2-3; TRBD2 matches 11 bases. This sequence originates from a man aged 40-49 years who had been exposed to COVID-19. The sequencing input was PBMCs or T cells enriched from blood (not recorded which). The CDR3 protein is CASSISGRADTQYF. The CDR3 DNA is TGTGCCAGTAGTATTAGCGGGAGGGCAGATACGCAGTATTTT.